Below, 27 T cell receptor beta chains from the same sample are listed, as sequenced in a study of cytomegalovirus exposure and HLA in healthy donors. Data came from immunoSEQ multiplex PCR; TCRdb stores just in-frame clones and leaves some out. The repertoire holds 180,000 or so clones, with 65% to 90% as singletons. The material sequenced was PBMCs. Receptors originate from a woman younger than 45 in good health and CMV-seropositive.

This clone was detected a few times. This chain connects TRBV5-1 to TRBJ1-1, with D perhaps matching TRBD1 (6 bases). This CDR3 contains 14 residues. Germline V lookup: CDR1 SGHRS, CDR2 YFSETQ. V was pared by 3 bases and J by 3 bases, with 12 bases between. The CDR3 spells CASSSMDRDTEAFF. The CDR3 nucleotides read TGCGCCAGCAGCTCGATGGACAGAGACACTGAAGCTTTCTTT.

The gene calls are TRBV27 and TRBJ2-3; D is undetermined. Germline CDR1 is MNHEY and CDR2 is SMNVEV (reference sequence). The V and J ends lost 4 bases and 1 base respectively, with 15 bases between them. The CDR3 runs to 16 residues. This CDR3 reads CASSYPPVTGTDTQYF. The DNA of the CDR3 is TGTGCCAGCAGTTACCCGCCGGTCACCGGCACAGATACGCAGTATTTT.

CDR3 DNA sequence: TGTGCCATCAGTGAGTCGGATGACAGTGGCGCCCAGCATTTT. It encodes CAISESDDSGAQHF. This chain links TRBV10-3 with TRBJ1-5, with D possibly being TRBD1 (5 bases). Trimming cost V 0 bases and J 11 bases, with 14 bases left between them. Germline V gene data show CDR1 as ENHRY and CDR2 as SYGVKD. This CDR3 spans 14 amino acids.

The gene calls are TRBV7-9 and TRBJ2-1; 7 bases agree with TRBD2. The CDR3 is 16 amino acids. V gave up 5 bases and J gave up 4 bases; unmatched junction bases: 11. Germline V gene sequence: CDR1 SEHNR, CDR2 FQNEAQ (reference sequence). The CDR3 loop is CASSPLRLAGYNEQFF. For the CDR3, the DNA is TGTGCCAGCAGCCCACTCAGACTAGCCGGTTACAATGAGCAGTTCTTC. The full variable domain, its missing parts supplied by reference TRBV7-9 and TRBJ2-1, is DTGVSQNPRHKITKRGQNVTFRCDPISEHNRLYWYRQTLGQGPEFLTYFQNEAQLEKSRLLSDRFSAERPKGSFSTLEIQRTEQGDSAMYLCASSPLRLAGYNEQFFGPGTRLTVL.

The chain couples TRBV29-1 to TRBJ1-1; TRBD1 agrees at 8 bases. Trimming removed 6 bases from V and 0 bases from J; junction bases left unmatched: 3. The CDR3 runs 13 residues. The germline V gene has CDR1 SQVTM and CDR2 ANQGSEA. CDR3 sequence: CSVLDRVNTEAFF. The CDR3 coding sequence is TGCAGCGTACTGGACAGGGTGAACACTGAAGCTTTCTTT.

This sequence joins TRBV7-6 and TRBJ1-1; 7 bases line up with TRBD1. CDR1 and CDR2 from the germline V gene are SGHVS and FNYEAQ. The CDR3 is 15 amino acids. V was clipped by 2 bases and J by 5 bases; unmatched bases: 8. CDR3 nucleotide sequence: TGTGCCAGCAGCTTACGAACAGGGGTTCCAACTGAAGCTTTCTTT. This translates into CASSLRTGVPTEAFF.

This chain links TRBV6-1 with TRBJ1-5, with D possibly being TRBD1 (6 bases). CDR3 length equals 13 residues. The germline gives CDR1 MNHNS, CDR2 SASEGT. The V end lost 2 bases, the J end lost 6 bases, and 8 bases lay between the germline ends. The CDR3 sequence is CASSERGSQPQHF. CDR3 nucleotides: TGTGCCAGCAGTGAAAGGGGGAGTCAGCCCCAGCATTTT.

CDR3 residues: CASSPGGTTGLFGQYF. The DNA of the CDR3 is TGTGCCAGCAGTCCTGGTGGGACGACAGGCCTCTTTGGGCAGTACTTC. The V and J genes are TRBV28 and TRBJ2-7, with D maybe TRBD1 (6 bases). The CDR3 is 16 amino acids. Germline V lookup: CDR1 MDHEN, CDR2 SYDVKM. V lost 5 bases, J lost 9 bases, and 26 bases lay in between.

V and J are TRBV2 and TRBJ1-4; 8 bases align to TRBD1. In germline, CDR1 is SNHLY, CDR2 FYNNEI. The ends lost 3 bases at V and 5 bases at J; junction bases unmatched: 8. The CDR3 is 16 amino acids. Here the CDR3 DNA reads TGTGCCAGCAGTGACTATCCGGGACAGGTGAATGAAAAACTGTTTTTT. Its translation is CASSDYPGQVNEKLFF.

The chain uses TRBV18 and TRBJ1-1; D ambiguous. Trimming removed 3 bases from V and 7 bases from J, with 18 bases in between. From germline, CDR1 is KGHSH and CDR2 LQKENI. The length of the CDR3 is 15 residues. The CDR3 loop is CASSPRTDAIGEAFF. The CDR3, as DNA: TGTGCCAGCTCACCTCGCACAGACGCTATCGGTGAAGCTTTCTTT. The variable domain in full, completed from reference TRBV18 and TRBJ1-1, reads NAGVMQNPRHLVRRRGQEARLRCSPMKGHSHVYWYRQLPEEGLKFMVYLQKENIIDESGMPKERFSAEFPKEGPSILRIQQVVRGDSAAYFCASSPRTDAIGEAFFGQGTRLTVV.

The chain uses TRBV28 and TRBJ2-7; 7 bases are a match to TRBD1. Germline V lookup: CDR1 MDHEN, CDR2 SYDVKM. V lost 4 bases, J lost 0 bases, and 6 bases stayed unmatched. The CDR3 sequence is 15 residues long. The CDR3 DNA sequence: TGTGCCAGCAGTTCCAGACAGGGAAGCTCCTACGAGCAGTACTTC. Translated, it gives CASSSRQGSSYEQYF.

The rearrangement links TRBV13 to TRBJ1-1; D is unresolved. V was clipped by 9 bases and J by 4 bases, with 15 bases between them. CDR3 length: 13 amino acids. Per germline, CDR1 PRHDT and CDR2 FYEKMQ (reference sequence). The CDR3 DNA sequence: TGTGCCAGGAAGGTGAGGTCGGGCACTGAAGCTTTCTTT. Translated, it gives CARKVRSGTEAFF.

J is TRBJ2-3 and V is TRBV9, with 8 bases fitting TRBD1. CDR1 and CDR2 (germline): SGDLS, YYNGEE. The CDR3 is 13 amino acids. Losses at the gene ends were 5 bases for V and 4 bases for J; bases not matched to a gene: 3. The CDR3 DNA follows: TGTGCCAGCAGTAGGACAGGGCCAGATACGCAGTATTTT. Translation: CASSRTGPDTQYF.

The rearrangement uses TRBV5-6 and TRBJ2-1, with 8 bases fitting TRBD1. CDR1 is SGHDT, CDR2 YYEEEE, per germline. J was trimmed by 10 bases and V by 0 bases; bases with no gene match: 0. The CDR3 is made up of 12 amino acids. CDR3 residues: CASSLGQGEQFF. CDR3 in DNA: TGTGCCAGCAGCTTGGGACAGGGGGAGCAGTTCTTC. The whole variable domain, filled in from reference TRBV5-6 and TRBJ2-1, reads DAGVTQSPTHLIKTRGQQVTLRCSPKSGHDTVSWYQQALGQGPQFIFQYYEEEERQRGNFPDRFSGHQFPNYSSELNVNALLLGDSALYLCASSLGQGEQFFGPGTRLTVL.

The chain couples TRBV9 to TRBJ1-2; D might be TRBD1 (5 bases). Germline V CDR1 and CDR2: SGDLS, YYNGEE. The CDR3 contains 12 residues. V was clipped by 4 bases and J by 10 bases, with 14 bases between them. The CDR3 loop is CASSTSDSTYTF. The CDR3 DNA is TGTGCCAGCAGCACCAGCGACAGCACCTACACCTTC.

Remarks on this clone: At the DNA level, this CDR3 is encoded by other sequences in the same sample as well. The rearrangement joins TRBV27 to TRBJ2-1; no clear D. V lost 5 bases to trimming and J lost 0 bases, with 5 bases between them. This CDR3 comprises 13 residues. The germline gives CDR1 MNHEY, CDR2 SMNVEV (reference sequence). Here the CDR3 reads CASSLNSYNEQFF. CDR3 bases: TGTGCCAGCAGTCTTAACTCCTACAATGAGCAGTTCTTC.

The chain employs TRBV2 and TRBJ1-5; tentative D call: TRBD1 (6 bases). This CDR3 has 13 amino acids. CDR1 and CDR2 (germline): SNHLY, FYNNEI. Trimming pared 8 bases from V and 3 bases from J, leaving 11 bases between. CDR3 coding DNA: TGTGCCAGCCAGGGACAACCCAATCAGCCCCAGCATTTT. Amino acids: CASQGQPNQPQHF.

This chain connects TRBV12-2 to TRBJ2-5; the DNA was not compared with TRBD1, the D call given in the table. TRBV12-2 is a pseudogene locus. This CDR3 comprises 18 residues. CDR3 nucleotides: TGTGCAAGTCGCTCCCAGCGAAGCCGGGACAGGTGTCAAGAGACCCAGTACTTC. This sequence encodes CASRSQRSRDRCQETQYF.

The sample holds a few counts of this clone. The rearrangement uses TRBV7-9 and TRBJ2-2; D remains ambiguous. The CDR3 consists of 8 residues. The V and J ends lost 11 bases and 8 bases respectively, with 3 bases between them. Per germline, CDR1 SEHNR and CDR2 FQNEAQ (reference sequence). The CDR3 here is CASGELFF. CDR3 DNA: TGTGCCTCGGGGGAGCTGTTTTTT.

The J gene is TRBJ2-1, the V gene TRBV7-6, with TRBD1 identical over 10 bases. J lost 3 bases, V lost 2 bases, and 4 bases had no gene match. Germline V CDR1 and CDR2: SGHVS, FNYEAQ. The CDR3 runs to 16 residues. CDR3 region: CASSLRDRGGYNEQFF. DNA for the CDR3: TGTGCCAGCAGCTTACGGGACAGGGGCGGCTACAATGAGCAGTTCTTC.

V gene TRBV2 combines with J gene TRBJ1-2; 9 bases line up with TRBD1. The CDR3 covers 15 residues. Germline CDR1 is SNHLY and CDR2 is FYNNEI. V lost 6 bases and J lost 4; bases outside the gene matches: 9. CDR3 protein: CASRPGTGRGYGYTF. Here the CDR3 DNA reads TGTGCCAGCAGGCCCGGGACAGGGCGCGGCTATGGCTACACCTTC.

V is TRBV6-1 and J is TRBJ2-7; 7 bases map to TRBD2. Germline lookup yields CDR1 MNHNS and CDR2 SASEGT. This CDR3 has 14 residues. J gave up 5 bases and V 6 bases, and 10 bases lay outside the gene matches. The CDR3 DNA is TGTGCCAGCAGACGCTCCGGGAGGATTCACGAGCAGTACTTC. As protein: CASRRSGRIHEQYF.

The rearrangement uses TRBV15 and TRBJ2-1, with D possibly being TRBD1 (6 bases). The V end lost 8 bases, the J end lost 9 bases, and 11 bases lay between the germline ends. The CDR3 length is 11 residues. From germline, CDR1 is LNHNV and CDR2 YYDKDF (reference sequence). This CDR3 is CATAKGVEQFF. CDR3 coding DNA: TGTGCCACCGCAAAGGGGGTTGAGCAGTTCTTC.

This clone appeared a few times. The chain couples TRBV27 to TRBJ2-7, with D unresolved. Trimming removed 6 bases at V and 3 bases at J, with 12 bases between. This CDR3 has 13 amino acids. Germline V gene sequence: CDR1 MNHEY, CDR2 SMNVEV (reference sequence). The CDR3 protein is CASRPMPNYEQYF. The CDR3 coding sequence is TGTGCCAGCAGGCCGATGCCTAACTACGAGCAGTACTTC.

A single count supports this clone. V usage is TRBV19 and J usage is TRBJ1-2; maybe TRBD1 (5 bases). This CDR3 is built from 13 residues. Germline V CDR1 and CDR2: LNHDA, SQIVND (reference sequence). Trimming cost V 5 bases and J 8 bases, with 15 bases left between them. The CDR3 DNA follows: TGTGCCAGTAGTTCACCGGACATCCGAGGCTACACCTTC. It specifies CASSSPDIRGYTF. Supplemented by reference TRBV19 and TRBJ1-2, the full variable domain reads DGGITQSPKYLFRKEGQNVTLSCEQNLNHDAMYWYRQDPGQGLRLIYYSQIVNDFQKGDIAEGYSVSREKKESFPLTVTSAQKNPTAFYLCASSSPDIRGYTFGSGTRLTVV.

This clone has just one count. This sequence joins TRBV9 and TRBJ2-5; 11 nucleotides agree with TRBD2. V gave up 5 bases and J gave up 1 base; unmatched junction bases: 4. The germline CDR1 and CDR2 sequences are SGDLS and YYNGEE. This CDR3 comprises 15 residues. The CDR3 loop is CASSAGTSGQETQYF. The CDR3 DNA is TGTGCCAGCAGTGCCGGGACTAGCGGCCAAGAGACCCAGTACTTC.

This chain links TRBV18 with TRBJ2-3; 8 nucleotides line up with TRBD1. The V gene end was trimmed by 8 bases and the J gene end by 6 bases; junction bases not matched to a gene: 4. The CDR3 is 12 residues long. Germline CDR1 and CDR2: KGHSH and LQKENI. The CDR3 region has the DNA TGTGCCAGCGGACAGGGTGGCGATACGCAGTATTTT. It translates to CASGQGGDTQYF.